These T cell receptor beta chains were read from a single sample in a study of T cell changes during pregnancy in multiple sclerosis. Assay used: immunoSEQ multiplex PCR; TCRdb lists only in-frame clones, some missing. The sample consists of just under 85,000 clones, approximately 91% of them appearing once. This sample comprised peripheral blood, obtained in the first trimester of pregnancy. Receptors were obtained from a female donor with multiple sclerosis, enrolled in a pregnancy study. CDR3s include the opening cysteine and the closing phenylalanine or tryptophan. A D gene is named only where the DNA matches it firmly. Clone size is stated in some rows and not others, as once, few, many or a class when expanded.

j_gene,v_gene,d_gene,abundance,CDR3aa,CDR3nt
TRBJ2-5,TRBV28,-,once,CASSPDGTPETQYF,TGTGCCAGCAGTCCAGACGGGACTCCGGAGACCCAGTACTTC
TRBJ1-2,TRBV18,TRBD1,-,CASSQGQGNRGYTF,TGTGCCAGCTCACAAGGACAGGGAAATAGAGGCTACACCTTC
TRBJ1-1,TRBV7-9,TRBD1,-,CASSPLGQFFTEAFF,TGTGCCAGCAGCCCCCTGGGACAGTTCTTCACTGAAGCTTTCTTT
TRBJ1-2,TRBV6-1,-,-,CASTTDRLYGYTF,TGTGCCAGCACCACCGACAGACTCTATGGCTACACCTTC
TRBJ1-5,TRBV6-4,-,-,CASSVESNQPQHF,TGTGCCAGCAGTGTGGAGAGCAATCAGCCCCAGCATTTT
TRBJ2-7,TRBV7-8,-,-,CASSPRRAPSYEQYF,TGTGCCAGCAGCCCACGGAGGGCCCCTTCCTACGAGCAGTACTTC
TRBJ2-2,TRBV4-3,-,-,CASSQSGTPRRTGELFF,TGCGCCAGCAGCCAATCCGGGACTCCGCGACGGACCGGGGAGCTGTTTTTT
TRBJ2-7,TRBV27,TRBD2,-,CASSRTSGSYEQYF,TGTGCCAGCAGTCGGACTAGCGGGAGCTACGAGCAGTACTTC
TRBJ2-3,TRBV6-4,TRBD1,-,CASSDGTGGSDTQYF,TGTGCCAGCAGTGACGGGACAGGGGGTTCAGATACGCAGTATTTT
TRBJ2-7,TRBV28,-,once,CASSQHIIPYEQYF,TGTGCCAGCAGTCAACACATTATCCCCTACGAGCAGTACTTC
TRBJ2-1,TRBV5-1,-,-,CASSLPLRSYNEQFF,TGCGCCAGCAGCTTGCCCCTACGCTCCTACAATGAGCAGTTCTTC
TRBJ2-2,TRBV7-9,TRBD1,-,CASSHAGTGAPGELFF,TGTGCCAGCAGCCATGCCGGGACAGGGGCGCCCGGGGAGCTGTTTTTT
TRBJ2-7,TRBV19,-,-,CASSIEGGALEQYF,TGTGCCAGTAGTATAGAGGGGGGGGCCCTCGAGCAGTACTTC
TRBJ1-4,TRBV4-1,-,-,CASSRPVGELEKLFF,TGCGCCAGCAGCCGACCGGTCGGGGAGCTTGAAAAACTGTTTTTT
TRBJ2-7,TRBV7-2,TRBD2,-,CASSLATSGGPGSREQYF,TGTGCCAGCAGCTTAGCTACTAGCGGGGGCCCAGGGTCTCGCGAGCAGTACTTC
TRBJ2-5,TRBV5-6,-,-,CASSLQTTGETQYF,TGTGCCAGCAGCTTACAGACTACCGGGGAGACCCAGTACTTC
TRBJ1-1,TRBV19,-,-,CASSTRDGHTEAFF,TGTGCCAGTAGTACGCGGGACGGCCACACTGAAGCTTTCTTT
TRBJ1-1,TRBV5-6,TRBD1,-,CASRWATGLAEAFF,TGTGCCAGCAGGTGGGCGACAGGGTTGGCTGAAGCTTTCTTT
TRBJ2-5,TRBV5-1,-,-,CASSRSLWGEKTQYF,TGCGCCAGCAGCAGGAGTCTGTGGGGGGAGAAGACCCAGTACTTC
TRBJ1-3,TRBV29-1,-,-,CSVDSGNTIYF,TGCAGCGTTGACAGTGGAAACACCATATATTTT
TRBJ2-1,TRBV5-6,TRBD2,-,CASSLGISGSFGEQFF,TGTGCCAGCAGCTTGGGGATTAGCGGGAGTTTTGGTGAGCAGTTCTTC
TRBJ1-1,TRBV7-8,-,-,CASSLEARGYRTEAFF,TGTGCCAGCAGCTTAGAGGCTAGGGGTTATCGAACTGAAGCTTTCTTT
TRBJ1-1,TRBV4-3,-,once,CASSQDVRDTEAFF,TGCGCCAGCAGCCAAGATGTACGGGACACTGAAGCTTTCTTT
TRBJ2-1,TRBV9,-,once,CASSVALANEQFF,TGTGCCAGCAGCGTAGCCCTAGCCAATGAGCAGTTCTTC
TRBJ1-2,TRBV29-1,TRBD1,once,CSVGSAGTAYGYTF,TGCAGCGTTGGTTCGGCTGGGACAGCCTATGGCTACACCTTC
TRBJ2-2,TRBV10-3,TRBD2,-,CAIRIGGGNTGELFF,TGTGCCATCAGGATTGGGGGGGGGAACACCGGGGAGCTGTTTTTT
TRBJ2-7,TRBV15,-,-,CATSRGETVFFEQYF,TGTGCCACCAGCAGAGGAGAGACAGTCTTTTTCGAGCAGTACTTC
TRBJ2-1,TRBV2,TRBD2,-,CASSDLATGGRLTYNEQFF,TGTGCCAGCAGTGACTTAGCAACGGGGGGTCGACTTACCTACAATGAGCAGTTCTTC
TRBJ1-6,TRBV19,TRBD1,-,CATNDRGPGSPLHF,TGTGCCACCAACGACAGGGGGCCTGGATCACCCCTCCACTTT
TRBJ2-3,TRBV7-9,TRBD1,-,CASSFRGLGTDTQYF,TGTGCCAGCAGCTTCAGGGGGCTAGGGACAGATACGCAGTATTTT
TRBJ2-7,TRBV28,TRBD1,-,CASSFRDRYEQYF,TGTGCCAGCAGTTTCCGGGACAGGTACGAGCAGTACTTC
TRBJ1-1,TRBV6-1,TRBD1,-,CASSENRGTEAFF,TGTGCCAGCAGTGAAAACAGGGGGACTGAAGCTTTCTTT
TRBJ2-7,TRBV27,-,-,CASSSPGGFGEQYF,TGTGCCAGCAGTTCTCCAGGAGGCTTTGGCGAGCAGTACTTC
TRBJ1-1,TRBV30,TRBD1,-,CAWNPGTVNTEAFF,TGTGCCTGGAACCCCGGGACAGTGAACACTGAAGCTTTCTTT
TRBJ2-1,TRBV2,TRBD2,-,CASSSGLGKQEQFF,TGTGCCAGCAGTTCTGGACTAGGTAAGCAAGAGCAGTTCTTC
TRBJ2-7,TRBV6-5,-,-,CASSYIFEDSYEQYF,TGTGCCAGCAGTTACATTTTCGAAGACAGCTACGAGCAGTACTTC
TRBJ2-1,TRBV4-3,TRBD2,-,CASSQEAGYYNEQFF,TGCGCCAGCAGCCAAGAAGCGGGGTACTACAATGAGCAGTTCTTC
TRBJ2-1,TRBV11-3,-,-,CASSPVGVGNEQFF,TGTGCCAGCAGCCCCGTCGGGGTGGGCAATGAGCAGTTCTTC
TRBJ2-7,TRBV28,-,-,CASQSGYYEQYF,TGTGCCAGCCAATCAGGGTACTACGAGCAGTACTTC
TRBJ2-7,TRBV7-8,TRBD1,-,CASSHGDRGLLTYEQYF,TGTGCCAGCAGCCATGGGGACAGGGGGCTACTTACCTACGAGCAGTACTTC
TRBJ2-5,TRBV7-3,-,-,CASSPRGLGETQYF,TGTGCCAGCAGCCCTCGGGGGTTGGGAGAGACCCAGTACTTC
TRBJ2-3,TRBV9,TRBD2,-,CASSVPRTSEPGVYTDTQYF,TGTGCCAGCAGCGTCCCCAGGACTAGCGAACCAGGAGTGTACACAGATACGCAGTATTTT
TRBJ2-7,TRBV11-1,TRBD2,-,CASTGLAGLGEQYF,TGTGCCTCGACCGGACTAGCGGGACTGGGCGAGCAGTACTTC
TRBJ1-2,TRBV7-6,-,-,CASSSNRAGGYTF,TGTGCCAGCAGCTCCAACAGGGCTGGGGGCTACACCTTC
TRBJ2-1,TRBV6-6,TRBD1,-,CASSPTGQEYNEQFF,TGTGCCAGCAGTCCCACGGGACAGGAATACAATGAGCAGTTCTTC
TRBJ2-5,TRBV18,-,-,CASSHRQETQYF,TGTGCCAGCTCCCACAGACAAGAGACCCAGTACTTC
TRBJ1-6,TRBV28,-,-,CASTAGGYSPLHF,TGTGCCAGCACCGCCGGGGGGTATTCACCCCTCCACTTT
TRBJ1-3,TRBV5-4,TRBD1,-,CASSTWTGASGNTIYF,TGTGCCAGCAGCACCTGGACAGGGGCCTCTGGAAACACCATATATTTT
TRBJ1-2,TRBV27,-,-,CASSLNGGQGLYGYTF,TGTGCCAGCAGTTTAAACGGAGGGCAGGGACTCTATGGCTACACCTTC
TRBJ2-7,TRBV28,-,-,CASSSPDRPSYEQYF,TGTGCCAGCAGTTCACCAGACAGGCCCTCCTACGAGCAGTACTTC
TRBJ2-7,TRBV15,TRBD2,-,CATSRDYGGSWHEQYF,TGTGCCACCAGCAGAGATTATGGCGGGAGTTGGCACGAGCAGTACTTC
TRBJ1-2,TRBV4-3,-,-,CASSQRFNYGYTF,TGCGCCAGCAGCCAACGGTTCAACTATGGCTACACCTTC
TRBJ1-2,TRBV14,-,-,CASSLVAQPSYGYTF,TGTGCCAGCAGCCTCGTGGCACAGCCGAGCTATGGCTACACCTTC